There are a few counts of the clone carrying this TCR beta chain. This specimen belongs to a study of identical twins. This CDR3 spans 14 amino acids. Trimming stripped 5 bases from V and 8 bases from J, with 18 bases between. Looked up from germline, CDR1 is SQVTM and CDR2 is ANQGSEA. Using its own MiXCR run on the 5' RACE reads, TCRdb lists one record per CDR3 protein. The sample contains more than 350,000 distinct CDR3 sequences, approximately 8.7% of which appear only once. Only healthy Caucasians were enrolled as donors. The TCR comes from a woman in her 50s in good health. The gene calls are TRBV29-1 and TRBJ1-4; possible D gene TRBD1, 5 bases. Material for sequencing was naive T cells sorted from blood. DNA of the CDR3: TGCAGCGTTTCGGAACCATGGGAGGGGGAAAAACTGTTTTTT. This encodes CSVSEPWEGEKLFF.